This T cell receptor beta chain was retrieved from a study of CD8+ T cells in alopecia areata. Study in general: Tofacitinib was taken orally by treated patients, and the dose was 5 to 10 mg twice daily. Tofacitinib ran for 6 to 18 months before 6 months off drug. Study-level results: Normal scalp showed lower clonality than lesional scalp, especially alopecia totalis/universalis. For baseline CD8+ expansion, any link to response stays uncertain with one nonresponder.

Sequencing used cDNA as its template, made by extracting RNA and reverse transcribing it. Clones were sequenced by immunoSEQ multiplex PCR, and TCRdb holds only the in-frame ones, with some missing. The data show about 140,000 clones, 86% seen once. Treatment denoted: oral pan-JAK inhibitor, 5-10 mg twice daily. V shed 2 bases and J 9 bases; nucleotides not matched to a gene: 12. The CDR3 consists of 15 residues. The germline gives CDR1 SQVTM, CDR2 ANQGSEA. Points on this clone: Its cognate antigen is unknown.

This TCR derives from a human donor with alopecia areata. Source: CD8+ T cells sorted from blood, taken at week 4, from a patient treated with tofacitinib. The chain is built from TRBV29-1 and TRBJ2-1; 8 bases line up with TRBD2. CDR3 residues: CSVEKKAGEVGEQFF. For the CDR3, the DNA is TGCAGCGTTGAAAAAAAAGCGGGAGAGGTCGGTGAGCAGTTCTTC.